This paragraph covers one T cell receptor beta chain sequence. Autoimmune disease history or systemic immunosuppression was exclusionary. Some clones are missing from TCRdb's copy, which holds only in-frame ones; the method was immunoSEQ multiplex PCR. Of more than 60,000 clones detected, around 82% appear once; the ten largest clones hold about 4.1%. This CDR3 contains 16 residues. This sample stems from a study of OX40 agonist ivuxolimab in advanced cancers. Background on the study: An agonistic anti-OX40 (CD134) antibody, ivuxolimab, was used to treat the patients. Cohort: around 79% men, mean age 60, aged about 23 to 79. Three patients showed partial responses: one hepatocellular carcinoma and two cutaneous melanoma cases.

This TCR was sampled from an adult with an advanced solid tumor such as melanoma, head and neck, liver or kidney cancer. The sequenced sample was CD4+ or CD8+ T cells sorted from blood, obtained in a trial of the OX40 agonist ivuxolimab. The chain uses TRBV21-1 and TRBJ1-4; TRBD1, the D gene given by the table, was not confirmed from the DNA. TRBV21-1 is described as a pseudogene. The CDR3 region has the DNA TGTGCCAGCAGCAAAGAAGTTGCAGGGCCTAATGAAAAACTGTTTTTT. This sequence encodes CASSKEVAGPNEKLFF.